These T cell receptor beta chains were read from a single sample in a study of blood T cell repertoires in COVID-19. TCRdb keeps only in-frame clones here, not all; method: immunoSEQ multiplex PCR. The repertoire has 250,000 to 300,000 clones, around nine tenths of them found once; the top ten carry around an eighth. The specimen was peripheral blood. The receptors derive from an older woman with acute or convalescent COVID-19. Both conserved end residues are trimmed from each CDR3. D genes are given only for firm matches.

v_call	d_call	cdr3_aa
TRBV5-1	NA	ASSFLENYGYT
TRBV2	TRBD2	ASTGGFDEQY
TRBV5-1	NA	ASSFGQGNTIY
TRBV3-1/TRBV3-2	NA	ASSPRGNEGWSSYNSPLH
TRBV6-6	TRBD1	ASSYLGQGESPLH
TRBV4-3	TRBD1	ASSHTPTGPSGNTIY
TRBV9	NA	ASSAYSTEAF
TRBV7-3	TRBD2	ASSPWGGSGADTQY
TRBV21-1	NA	ASSKGGGRGQGEDTGELF
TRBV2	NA	ASRGARGSDLSGNTIY
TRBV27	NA	ASSKQARRSEKLF
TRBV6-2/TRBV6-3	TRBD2	ASSRGVYTDTQY
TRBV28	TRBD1	ASKGALAQGYT
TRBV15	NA	ATSRESSSGNTIY
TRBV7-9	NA	ASGTGESYNSPLH
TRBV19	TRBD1	ASTPIQGGGNTEAF
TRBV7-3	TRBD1	ASSPGTGTAEAF
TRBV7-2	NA	ASSLDGRVLSPLH
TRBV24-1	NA	ATSDPGGRTF
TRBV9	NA	ASSALGQNTEAF
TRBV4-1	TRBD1	ASSQERTGGANYGYT
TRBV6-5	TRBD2	ASSLRGGGSYEQY
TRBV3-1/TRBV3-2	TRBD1	ASSGQGYEQY